Following are 6 T cell receptor beta chains from one sample sequenced in a study of control samples from healthy donors and cancer patients. The repertoire was sequenced with immunoSEQ multiplex PCR; TCRdb's copy has only in-frame clones and lacks some. The sample includes about 140,000 clones, under 95% of them seen just once. The sequencing sample was made of blood. The receptor source for this set is a man younger than 35 in good health.

V usage is TRBV7-2 and J usage is TRBJ2-3; weak D call: TRBD2 (5 bases). The CDR3 has 15 residues. Looked up from germline, CDR1 is SGHTA and CDR2 is FQGNSA. V dropped 2 bases and J dropped 4 bases, with 13 bases sitting between them. The CDR3 DNA is TGTGCCAGCAGCTTACTTGGTAGCGCGGCAGATACGCAGTATTTT. Translation: CASSLLGSAADTQYF.

V usage is TRBV4-2 and J usage is TRBJ2-7, with 7 nucleotides matching TRBD1. The V and J ends lost 0 bases and 2 bases, in that order; junction bases with no gene match: 7. This CDR3 is built from 16 residues. Germline-derived CDR1 and CDR2 are LGHNA and YNFKEQ. This CDR3 reads CASSQDLETGTYEQYF. The CDR3 DNA sequence: TGTGCCAGCAGCCAAGATCTGGAGACAGGGACCTACGAGCAGTACTTC.

The chain combines TRBV5-1 with TRBJ2-2, with D perhaps TRBD1 or TRBD2 (5 bases each). V was shortened by 0 bases and J by 6 bases, with 9 bases between the two germline ends. The CDR3 totals 14 residues. Germline CDR1 reads SGHRS; CDR2 reads YFSETQ. CDR3 sequence (DNA): TGCGCCAGCAGCTTGGTCCCGGGGCCCGGGGAGCTGTTTTTT. Amino acids: CASSLVPGPGELFF.

The chain is built from TRBV2 and TRBJ2-7; 7 positions match TRBD1. Germline V lookup: CDR1 SNHLY, CDR2 FYNNEI. This CDR3 is 12 amino acids long. Trimming took 6 bases from V and 6 from J; bases not matched to a gene: 5. The CDR3 bases are TGTGCCAGCAGGGAGACAGGGTTCGAGCAGTACTTC. Protein product: CASRETGFEQYF.

A single count supports this clone. The chain combines TRBV6-6 with TRBJ1-4; possible D gene TRBD1, 5 bases. Germline V CDR1 and CDR2: MNHNY, SVGAGI (reference sequence). The CDR3 runs to 16 residues. The ends were cut back, 5 bases at V and 3 bases at J, with 16 bases in the middle. The CDR3 bases are TGTGCCAGCAGTACCCGTTCGGGGGGTCCTAATGAAAAACTGTTTTTT. Amino acids: CASSTRSGGPNEKLFF.

This clone was seen a handful of times. V gene TRBV2 combines with J gene TRBJ1-2; TRBD1 is a possible D gene (5 bases). The CDR3 extends over 12 amino acids. Trimming took 4 bases from V and 8 from J, leaving 11 bases between them. The germline gives CDR1 SNHLY, CDR2 FYNNEI. CDR3 sequence reads: CASSGRGGGYTF. CDR3 DNA: TGTGCCAGCAGTGGAAGGGGCGGGGGCTACACCTTC.